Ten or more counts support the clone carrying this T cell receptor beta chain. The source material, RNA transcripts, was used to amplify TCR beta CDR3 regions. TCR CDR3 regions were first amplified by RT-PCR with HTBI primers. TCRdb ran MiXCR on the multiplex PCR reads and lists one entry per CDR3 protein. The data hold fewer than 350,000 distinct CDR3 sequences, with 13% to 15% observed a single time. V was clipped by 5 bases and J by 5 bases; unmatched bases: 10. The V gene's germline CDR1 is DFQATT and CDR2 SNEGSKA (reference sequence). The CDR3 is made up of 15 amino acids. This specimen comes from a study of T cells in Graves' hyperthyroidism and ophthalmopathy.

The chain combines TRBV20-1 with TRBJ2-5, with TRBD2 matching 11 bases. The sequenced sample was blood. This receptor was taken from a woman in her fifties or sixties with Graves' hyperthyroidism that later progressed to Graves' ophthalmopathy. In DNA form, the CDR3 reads TGCAGTGCTCCCAATAGCGGGAGGGGGGGCGAGACCCAGTACTTC. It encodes CSAPNSGRGGETQYF.